The T cell receptor beta chain under discussion was sequenced for a study of T cell changes during pregnancy in multiple sclerosis. Method: immunoSEQ multiplex PCR; TCRdb's copy keeps in-frame clones and lacks some. The data contain tens of thousands of clones, more than 90% of them singletons. The CDR3 extends over 13 amino acids. The ends lost 3 bases at V and 6 bases at J; junction bases unmatched: 2. The germline CDR1 and CDR2 sequences are KGHSH and LQKENI. This sequence joins TRBV18 and TRBJ2-7, with 10 bases matching TRBD2. Sequences were derived from peripheral blood, sampled after pregnancy. The TCR sequence derives from a female donor in good health, enrolled as a control in a pregnancy study. The CDR3 nucleotides read TGTGCCAGCTCACCTGAGCGGGGGGGCGAGCAGTACTTC. This gives the protein CASSPERGGEQYF.